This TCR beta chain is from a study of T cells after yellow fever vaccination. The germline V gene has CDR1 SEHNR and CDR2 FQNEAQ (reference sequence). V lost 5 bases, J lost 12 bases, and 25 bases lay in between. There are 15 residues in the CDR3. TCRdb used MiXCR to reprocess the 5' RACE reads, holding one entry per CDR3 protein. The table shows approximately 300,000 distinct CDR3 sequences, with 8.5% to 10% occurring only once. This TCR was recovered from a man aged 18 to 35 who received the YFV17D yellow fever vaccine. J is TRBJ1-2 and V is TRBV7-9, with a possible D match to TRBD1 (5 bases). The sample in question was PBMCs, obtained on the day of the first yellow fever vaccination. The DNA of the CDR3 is TGTGCCAGCAGCCGGGGGTCATCCTACGAAAGTCATCACACCTTC. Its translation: CASSRGSSYESHHTF.